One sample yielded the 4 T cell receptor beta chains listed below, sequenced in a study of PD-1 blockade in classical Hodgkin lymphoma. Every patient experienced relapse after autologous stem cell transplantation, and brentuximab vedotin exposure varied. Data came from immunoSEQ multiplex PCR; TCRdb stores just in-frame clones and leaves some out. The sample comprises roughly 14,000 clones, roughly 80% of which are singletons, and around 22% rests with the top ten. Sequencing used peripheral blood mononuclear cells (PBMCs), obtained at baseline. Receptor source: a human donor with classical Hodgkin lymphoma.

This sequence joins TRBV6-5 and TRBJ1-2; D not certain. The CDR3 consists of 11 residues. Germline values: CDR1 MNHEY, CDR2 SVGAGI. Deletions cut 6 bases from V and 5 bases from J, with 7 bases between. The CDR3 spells CASRVGYGYTF. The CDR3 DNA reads TGTGCCAGCAGGGTGGGATATGGCTACACCTTC.

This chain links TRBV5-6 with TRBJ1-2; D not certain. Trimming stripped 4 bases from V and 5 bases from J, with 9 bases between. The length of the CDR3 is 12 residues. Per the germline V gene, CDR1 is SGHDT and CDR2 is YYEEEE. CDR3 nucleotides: TGTGCCAGCAGCCTCCGGGGTTATGGCTACACCTTC. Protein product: CASSLRGYGYTF.

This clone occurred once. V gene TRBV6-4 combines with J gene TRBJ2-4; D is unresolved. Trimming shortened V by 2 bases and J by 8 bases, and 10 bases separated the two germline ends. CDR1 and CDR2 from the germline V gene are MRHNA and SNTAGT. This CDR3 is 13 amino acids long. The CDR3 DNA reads TGTGCCAGCAGTGACAGGAGATGGTACATTCAGTACTTC. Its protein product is CASSDRRWYIQYF.

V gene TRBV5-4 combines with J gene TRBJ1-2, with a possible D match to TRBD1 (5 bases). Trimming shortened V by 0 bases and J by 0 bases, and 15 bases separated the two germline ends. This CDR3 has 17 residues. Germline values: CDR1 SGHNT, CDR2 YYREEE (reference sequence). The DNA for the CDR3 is TGTGCCAGCAGCTTGGTCAGGGCCCTTCGTTCTAACTATGGCTACACCTTC. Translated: CASSLVRALRSNYGYTF.